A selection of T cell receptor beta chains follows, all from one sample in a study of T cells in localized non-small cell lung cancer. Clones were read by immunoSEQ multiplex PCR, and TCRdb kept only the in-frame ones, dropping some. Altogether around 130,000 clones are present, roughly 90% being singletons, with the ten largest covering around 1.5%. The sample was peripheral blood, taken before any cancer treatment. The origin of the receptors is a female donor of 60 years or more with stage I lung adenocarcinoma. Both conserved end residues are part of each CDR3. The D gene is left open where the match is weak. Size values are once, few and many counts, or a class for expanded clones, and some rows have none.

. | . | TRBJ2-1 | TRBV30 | CAWRGGSNEQFF | TGTGCCTGGAGGGGTGGGAGTAATGAGCAGTTCTTC
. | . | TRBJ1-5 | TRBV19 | CASSIVRSNQPQHF | TGTGCCAGTAGTATAGTCCGTTCCAATCAGCCCCAGCATTTT
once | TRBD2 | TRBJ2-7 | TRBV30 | CAWSPRTSGEQYF | TGTGCCTGGAGTCCCCGGACTAGCGGAGAGCAGTACTTC
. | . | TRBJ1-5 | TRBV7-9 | CASSFGHSGQFSNQPQHF | TGTGCCAGCAGCTTTGGACACAGCGGACAGTTTAGCAATCAGCCCCAGCATTTT
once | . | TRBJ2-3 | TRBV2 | CASSARTASTDTQYF | TGTGCCAGCAGTGCCCGGACGGCTAGCACAGATACGCAGTATTTT
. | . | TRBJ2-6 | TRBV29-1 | CSVGGFSGANVLTF | TGCAGCGTTGGAGGTTTCTCTGGGGCCAACGTCCTGACTTTC
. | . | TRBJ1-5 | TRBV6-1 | CASSEGWAGAVNQPQHF | TGTGCCAGCAGTGAAGGATGGGCAGGGGCGGTCAATCAGCCCCAGCATTTT
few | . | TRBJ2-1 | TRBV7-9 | CASSSDLYEQFF | TGTGCCAGCAGTTCGGACCTCTATGAGCAGTTCTTC
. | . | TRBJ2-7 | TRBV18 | CASSPSPGAPVEQYF | TGTGCCAGCTCTCCATCCCCGGGAGCCCCGGTCGAGCAGTACTTC
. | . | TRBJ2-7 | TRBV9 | CASSRLDTNPYEQYF | TGTGCCAGCAGCCGACTAGACACGAATCCCTACGAGCAGTACTTC
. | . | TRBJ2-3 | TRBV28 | CASSLRGGGTDTQYF | TGTGCCAGCAGTTTAAGGGGGGGAGGCACAGATACGCAGTATTTT
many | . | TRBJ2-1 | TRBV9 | CASSGGPQGRNEQFF | TGTGCCAGCAGCGGCGGGCCTCAGGGTAGGAATGAGCAGTTCTTC
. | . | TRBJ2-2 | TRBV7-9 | CASSLVRGTGELFF | TGTGCCAGCAGCTTAGTCAGGGGCACCGGGGAGCTGTTTTTT
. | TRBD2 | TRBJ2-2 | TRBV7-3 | CASSSTPGLVPGELFF | TGTGCCAGCAGCTCTACCCCGGGACTAGTTCCCGGGGAGCTGTTTTTT
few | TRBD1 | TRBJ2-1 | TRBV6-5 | CASSRGQGPQFF | TGTGCCAGCAGTCGTGGACAGGGGCCTCAGTTCTTC
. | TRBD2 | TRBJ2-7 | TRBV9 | CASSLYGTSDYEQYF | TGTGCCAGCAGCCTCTACGGGACTAGCGATTACGAGCAGTACTTC
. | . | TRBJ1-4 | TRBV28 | CASSLGLGGVDEKLFF | TGTGCCAGCAGTTTGGGGTTGGGGGGTGTAGATGAAAAACTGTTTTTT
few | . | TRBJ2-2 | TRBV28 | CASSIPGNTGELFF | TGTGCCAGCAGTATTCCGGGGAACACCGGGGAGCTGTTTTTT
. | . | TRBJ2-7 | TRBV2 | CASSFWDKPYEQYF | TGTGCCAGCAGTTTCTGGGACAAACCCTACGAGCAGTACTTC
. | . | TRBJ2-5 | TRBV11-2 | CASGYIRGLGETQYF | TGTGCCAGCGGGTATATCCGGGGCCTGGGGGAGACCCAGTACTTC
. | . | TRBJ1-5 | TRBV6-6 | CASSSDNSNQPQHF | TGTGCCAGCAGCTCAGACAATAGCAATCAGCCCCAGCATTTT
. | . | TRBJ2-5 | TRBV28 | CASSLGGGIETQYF | TGTGCCAGCAGTTTGGGAGGAGGCATAGAGACCCAGTACTTC
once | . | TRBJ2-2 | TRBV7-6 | CASSLVTWGGVNTGELFF | TGTGCCAGCAGCTTAGTGACATGGGGCGGGGTTAACACCGGGGAGCTGTTTTTT
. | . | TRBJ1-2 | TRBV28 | CASSLGEYGYTF | TGTGCCAGCAGTTTGGGAGAATATGGCTACACCTTC
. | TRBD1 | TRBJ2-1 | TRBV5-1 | CASSLGTGSYNEQFF | TGCGCCAGCAGCTTGGGGACAGGTTCCTACAATGAGCAGTTCTTC
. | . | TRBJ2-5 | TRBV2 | CASTTAETQYF | TGTGCCAGCACCACGGCAGAGACCCAGTACTTC
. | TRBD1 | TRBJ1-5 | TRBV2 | CASSGTGSNQPQHF | TGTGCCAGCAGTGGGACAGGTTCAAATCAGCCCCAGCATTTT
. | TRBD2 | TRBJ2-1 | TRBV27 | CASSSPTSGIYNEQFF | TGTGCCAGCAGTTCACCGACTAGCGGGATCTACAATGAGCAGTTCTTC
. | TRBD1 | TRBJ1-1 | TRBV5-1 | CASSANAGGYTEAFF | TGCGCCAGCAGCGCTAACGCAGGGGGGTACACTGAAGCTTTCTTT
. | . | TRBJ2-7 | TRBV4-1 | CASSQASGRYEQYF | TGCGCCAGCAGCCAAGCGTCGGGGCGGTACGAGCAGTACTTC
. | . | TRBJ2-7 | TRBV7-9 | CASSLYPGDEQYF | TGTGCCAGCAGCTTATATCCAGGGGACGAGCAGTACTTC
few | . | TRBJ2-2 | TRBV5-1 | CASSMGKVYTGELFF | TGCGCCAGCAGCATGGGGAAGGTTTACACCGGGGAGCTGTTTTTT
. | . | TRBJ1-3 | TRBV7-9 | CASSVGTTDTIYF | TGTGCCAGCAGCGTCGGGACGACGGACACCATATATTTT
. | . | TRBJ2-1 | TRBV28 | CASTSWGTQGGYNEQFF | TGTGCCAGCACCTCTTGGGGGACCCAAGGGGGGTACAATGAGCAGTTCTTC
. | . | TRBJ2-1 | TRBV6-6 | CASSYSLAGQYFF | TGTGCCAGCAGTTACTCCCTCGCGGGACAATATTTCTTC
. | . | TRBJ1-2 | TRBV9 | CASSVAAGWGSYGYTF | TGTGCCAGCAGCGTAGCAGCTGGTTGGGGGAGTTATGGCTACACCTTC
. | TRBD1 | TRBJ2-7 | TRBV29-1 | CSVLGTGGYEQYF | TGCAGCGTCCTAGGGACAGGGGGGTACGAGCAGTACTTC